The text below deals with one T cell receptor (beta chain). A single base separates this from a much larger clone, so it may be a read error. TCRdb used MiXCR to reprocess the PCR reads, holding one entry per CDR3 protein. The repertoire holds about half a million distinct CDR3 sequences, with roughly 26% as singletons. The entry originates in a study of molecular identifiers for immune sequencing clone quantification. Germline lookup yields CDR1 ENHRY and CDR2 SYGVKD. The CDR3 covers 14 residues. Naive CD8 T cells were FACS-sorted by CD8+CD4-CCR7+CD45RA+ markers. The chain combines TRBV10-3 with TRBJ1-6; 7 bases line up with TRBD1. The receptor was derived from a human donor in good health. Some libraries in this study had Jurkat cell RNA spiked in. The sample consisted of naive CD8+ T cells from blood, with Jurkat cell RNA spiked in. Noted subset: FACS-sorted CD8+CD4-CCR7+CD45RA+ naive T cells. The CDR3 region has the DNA TGTGCCATCGGAGAATGGCAGGGGGATTCACCCCCCCACTTT. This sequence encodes CAIGEWQGDSPPHF.